This TCR beta chain was recovered during a study of shared clonotypes between healthy human individuals. V lost 4 bases and J lost 1, with 9 bases in between. This CDR3 is built from 13 residues. From germline, CDR1 is SGHKS and CDR2 YYEKEE (reference sequence). Libraries were prepared by immunoSEQ multiplex PCR; TCRdb keeps only in-frame clonotypes and omits some of them. The sample holds under 200,000 clones, over 85% seen once. The J gene is TRBJ2-7, the V gene TRBV5-5; possibly TRBD1 for D (6 bases). The sequence derives from a woman aged 30 to 39 in good health. The sequenced material came from naive CD4+ T cells sorted from blood. Stated subset: CD45RA+ positively selected. The CDR3 sequence is CASSRTGSYEQYF. CDR3 nucleotide sequence: TGTGCCAGCAGCCGCACAGGGTCCTACGAGCAGTACTTC.